The next 30 T cell receptor beta chains were all read from a single sample in a study of cytotoxic CD8 clonotypes in ibrutinib-treated CLL (dated by TCRdb to about 2021). Library creation used the immunoSEQ multiplex PCR assay. Sourced from immuneACCESS, this table was stored by TCRdb with only in-frame sequences that have V and J called. A share of the clones is absent; for the studies checked, an unresolved V gene accounts for under half, and the remainder has no known explanation. The sample records roughly 150,000 clones, 81% of which are singletons. The top ten clones comprise about 1.9% of the sample. Per the publication, the time point label means: 12 to 13 months on ibrutinib. The input for sequencing was PBMCs, taken after 12 months of ibrutinib treatment. These receptors all come from a human donor with chronic lymphocytic leukemia.

The V and J genes are TRBV9 and TRBJ2-3; no reliable D call. Germline values: CDR1 SGDLS, CDR2 YYNGEE. This CDR3 is built from 12 residues. V lost 4 bases and J lost 6, with 9 bases in between. This CDR3 reads CASSQSRDTQYF. DNA of the CDR3: TGTGCCAGCAGCCAATCGCGGGATACGCAGTATTTT.

This sequence joins TRBV6-4 and TRBJ2-3; 8 nucleotides align to TRBD2. Germline lookup yields CDR1 MRHNA and CDR2 SNTAGT. The CDR3 consists of 18 residues. Losses at the gene ends were 3 bases for V and 3 bases for J; bases not matched to a gene: 14. The CDR3 is CASSEGVVAGRSTDTQYF. The CDR3 DNA reads TGTGCCAGCAGTGAAGGAGTCGTAGCGGGAAGGAGTACAGATACGCAGTATTTT.

The chain is built from TRBV4-1 and TRBJ2-3; 9 bases map to TRBD2. The CDR3 runs to 17 residues. V dropped 5 bases and J dropped 1; count of bases not matched to a gene: 10. The V gene's germline CDR1 is MGHRA and CDR2 YSYEKL. As DNA, the CDR3 is TGCGCCAGCAGCTCAAGCGGGGGGCAGTGGCGCACAGATACGCAGTATTTT. Amino acid sequence: CASSSSGGQWRTDTQYF.

The chain links TRBV7-2 to TRBJ2-7; 8 bases fit TRBD1. The germline V gene has CDR1 SGHTA and CDR2 FQGNSA. V lost 2 bases and J lost 1; bases outside the gene matches: 4. The CDR3 has 15 residues. The DNA of the CDR3 is TGTGCCAGCAGCTTATTACAGGGGGGATCCTACGAGCAGTACTTC. Its translation is CASSLLQGGSYEQYF.

V usage is TRBV18 and J usage is TRBJ2-7, with D possibly being TRBD1 (6 bases). V dropped 3 bases and J dropped 2 bases, with 29 bases sitting between them. The CDR3 is 20 residues long. Per germline, CDR1 KGHSH and CDR2 LQKENI. CDR3 protein: CASSPLRSGLSGDRPYEQYF. The CDR3 coding sequence is TGTGCCAGCTCACCCCTCAGATCCGGGTTATCAGGGGATAGGCCCTACGAGCAGTACTTC.

The rearrangement joins TRBV28 to TRBJ1-4; 11 nucleotides match TRBD1. The length of the CDR3 is 14 residues. CDR1 and CDR2 from the germline V gene are MDHEN and SYDVKM. V dropped 3 bases and J dropped 7; count of bases not matched to a gene: 1. The CDR3 spells CASSLGQGVEKLFF. The CDR3 coding sequence is TGTGCCAGCAGTTTGGGACAGGGGGTTGAAAAACTGTTTTTT.

This chain uses TRBV5-8 with TRBJ1-1; D unclear. V gave up 1 base and J gave up 4 bases, with 5 bases separating them. CDR3 length: 12 amino acids. Per the germline V gene, CDR1 is SGHTS and CDR2 is YDEGEE. The DNA of the CDR3 is TGTGCCAGCAGCTTGTCCGGCACTGAAGCTTTCTTT. Protein product: CASSLSGTEAFF.

The V call is TRBV6-5, the J call TRBJ2-3; D is undetermined. Trimming removed 0 bases from V and 1 base from J, with 2 bases in between. Germline V gives CDR1 MNHEY, CDR2 SVGAGI. The CDR3 is 13 residues long. The CDR3 sequence: CASSYSGTDTQYF. DNA of the CDR3: TGTGCCAGCAGTTACTCCGGCACAGATACGCAGTATTTT.

This clone was observed a handful of times. V usage is TRBV7-8 and J usage is TRBJ2-7; TRBD1 matches at 8 bases. The CDR3 sequence is 15 residues long. With 1 base clipped from V and 4 bases from J, the junction kept 6 bases outside the gene matches. Germline V gene sequence: CDR1 SGHVS, CDR2 FQNEAQ. The CDR3 reads CASSLVPQGAYEQYF. The CDR3 DNA sequence: TGTGCCAGCAGCTTAGTACCGCAGGGGGCTTACGAGCAGTACTTC.

The gene calls are TRBV9 and TRBJ2-7; D is unclear. The CDR3 is 14 amino acids. V was trimmed by 0 bases and J by 6 bases, leaving 13 bases between them. Germline V gene sequence: CDR1 SGDLS, CDR2 YYNGEE. The chain's CDR3 is CASSVDDSFREQYF. CDR3 nucleotides: TGTGCCAGCAGCGTAGACGACTCATTTCGCGAGCAGTACTTC. Together with reference TRBV9 and TRBJ2-7, the CDR3 gives the full variable domain: DSGVTQTPKHLITATGQRVTLRCSPRSGDLSVYWYQQSLDQGLQFLIQYYNGEERAKGNILERFSAQQFPDLHSELNLSSLELGDSALYFCASSVDDSFREQYFGPGTRLTVT.

CDR3 nucleotide sequence: TGTGCCAGCACCAGATCGGGGGCGGCCGGAGAAAAACTGTTTTTT. Residues: CASTRSGAAGEKLFF. The rearrangement joins TRBV7-2 to TRBJ1-4, with a tentative D call TRBD1 (6 bases). The germline CDR1 and CDR2 sequences are SGHTA and FQGNSA. This CDR3 has 15 amino acids. Deletions cut 7 bases from V and 8 bases from J, with 20 bases between.

The rearrangement uses TRBV7-2 and TRBJ2-5, with D perhaps being TRBD1 or TRBD2 (5 bases each). The V end was cut by 6 bases, the J end by 0 bases, with 8 bases between. This CDR3 comprises 13 residues. Germline V gene lookup returns CDR1 SGHTA and CDR2 FQGNSA. DNA for the CDR3: TGTGCCAGCAGGGGACGTAACCAAGAGACCCAGTACTTC. It encodes CASRGRNQETQYF.

The rearrangement links TRBV9 to TRBJ2-5; D remains ambiguous. The germline CDR1 and CDR2 sequences are SGDLS and YYNGEE. CDR3 size: 11 residues. Between the trimmed V and J ends, which lost 4 bases and 7 bases, there was a span of 8 bases. The CDR3 DNA follows: TGTGCCAGCAGCACAACCGGGACCCAGTACTTC. It codes for CASSTTGTQYF.

The DNA for the CDR3 is TGTGCCATCAGGACTAGCGGGGCTTACAATGAGCAGTTCTTC. Translation: CAIRTSGAYNEQFF. The chain couples TRBV10-3 to TRBJ2-1; TRBD2 agrees at 11 bases. Trimming took 6 bases from V and 4 from J; bases not matched to a gene: 2. Germline CDR1 and CDR2: ENHRY and SYGVKD. The CDR3 spans 14 residues.

This chain uses TRBV10-3 with TRBJ2-7, with 9 nucleotides matching TRBD1. The CDR3 is made up of 14 amino acids. The germline V gene has CDR1 ENHRY and CDR2 SYGVKD. V dropped 6 bases and J dropped 0; count of bases not matched to a gene: 3. CDR3 bases: TGTGCCATCAGCGGGACAGGGAGCTCCTACGAGCAGTACTTC. Its translation is CAISGTGSSYEQYF.

The chain uses TRBV2 and TRBJ2-5; 8 bases are shared with TRBD1. V was clipped by 8 bases and J by 2 bases; unmatched bases: 7. CDR1 and CDR2 (germline): SNHLY, FYNNEI. This CDR3 spans 14 amino acids. CDR3 in DNA: TGTGCCAGCTGCCCGGACAGGGCACAAGAGACCCAGTACTTC. Translating gives CASCPDRAQETQYF.

This chain connects TRBV18 to TRBJ1-5; D is uncertain. Germline values: CDR1 KGHSH, CDR2 LQKENI. V lost 5 bases to trimming and J lost 3 bases, with 8 bases between them. CDR3 length: 13 residues. DNA of the CDR3: TGTGCCAGCTCAAAAGAGGACAATCAGCCCCAGCATTTT. This encodes CASSKEDNQPQHF.

The chain is built from TRBV18 and TRBJ2-2; no clear D. Trimming took off 2 bases at V and 8 bases at J, with 12 bases between the two ends. The germline gives CDR1 KGHSH, CDR2 LQKENI. This CDR3 contains 14 residues. DNA for the CDR3: TGTGCCAGCTCACCATTGTCGTTCATGGGGGAGCTGTTTTTT. It translates to CASSPLSFMGELFF.

A single count supports this clone. This sequence joins TRBV27 and TRBJ2-7; 7 nucleotides line up with TRBD1. The CDR3 contains 14 residues. The V and J ends lost 3 bases and 2 bases, in that order; junction bases with no gene match: 4. Germline V lookup: CDR1 MNHEY, CDR2 SMNVEV (reference sequence). Here the CDR3 DNA reads TGTGCCAGCAGTTTCGGGGACAGCACCTACGAGCAGTACTTC. This gives the protein CASSFGDSTYEQYF.

CDR3 protein: CASSPGLPREYEQYF. The CDR3 DNA reads as TGCGCCAGCAGCCCCGGTTTGCCGAGGGAATACGAGCAGTACTTC. The chain employs TRBV23-1 and TRBJ2-7; tentatively, D is TRBD2 (5 bases). TRBV23-1 is identified as an open reading frame with a role that is uncertain. The CDR3 loop spans 15 amino acids. Trimming removed 6 bases from V and 4 bases from J, with 19 bases in between.

The rearrangement joins TRBV10-3 to TRBJ1-6; D is unresolved. Germline V CDR1 and CDR2: ENHRY, SYGVKD. CDR3 length: 15 residues. V gave up 5 bases and J gave up 7 bases, with 15 bases separating them. Here the CDR3 reads CAISFEGGRNSPLHF. CDR3 sequence (DNA): TGTGCCATCAGTTTCGAGGGAGGCAGGAATTCACCCCTCCACTTT.

J is TRBJ2-6 and V is TRBV28; D remains ambiguous. This CDR3 is 13 amino acids long. V was trimmed by 4 bases and J by 0 bases, leaving 1 base between them. Germline CDR1 is MDHEN and CDR2 is SYDVKM. CDR3 amino acids: CASSYSGANVLTF. The CDR3 region has the DNA TGTGCCAGCAGTTACTCTGGGGCCAACGTCCTGACTTTC.

The chain couples TRBV7-8 to TRBJ2-7; 9 bases are a match to TRBD2. The CDR3 is 13 residues long. Germline lookup yields CDR1 SGHVS and CDR2 FQNEAQ. V trimming: 6 bases; J trimming: 2 bases; junction bases outside the gene matches: 2. The CDR3 here is CASRTSGTYEQYF. CDR3 bases: TGTGCCAGCAGGACTAGCGGAACCTACGAGCAGTACTTC.

The genes are TRBV19 and TRBJ2-1; D is possibly TRBD1 (6 bases). V lost 5 bases, J lost 6 bases, and 17 bases lay in between. The length of the CDR3 is 15 residues. Germline loops: CDR1 LNHDA, CDR2 SQIVND (reference sequence). This CDR3 reads CASSPVGGPPNEQFF. Here the CDR3 DNA reads TGTGCCAGTAGTCCCGTAGGGGGACCACCCAATGAGCAGTTCTTC.

This clone was picked up a small number of times. The V and J genes are TRBV5-1 and TRBJ1-1; D uncertain. CDR3 length: 14 residues. Germline CDR1 and CDR2: SGHRS and YFSETQ. Trimming left V 3 bases short and J 4 bases short, with 13 bases between. CDR3 protein: CASSSDPQSTEAFF. DNA for the CDR3: TGCGCCAGCAGCTCGGACCCACAGTCCACTGAAGCTTTCTTT.

V and J are TRBV6-5 and TRBJ1-4; D is unresolved. There are 16 residues in the CDR3. Germline values: CDR1 MNHEY, CDR2 SVGAGI. V dropped 2 bases and J dropped 8 bases, with 18 bases sitting between them. CDR3 protein: CASSYGETGFGEKLFF. CDR3 nucleotide sequence: TGTGCCAGCAGTTACGGGGAAACGGGGTTCGGAGAAAAACTGTTTTTT.

This chain joins TRBV7-2 and TRBJ2-1; possibly TRBD2 for D (6 bases). V was shortened by 2 bases and J by 5 bases, with 10 bases between the two germline ends. Germline assignment: CDR1 SGHTA and CDR2 FQGNSA. CDR3 size: 14 residues. The CDR3 bases are TGTGCCAGCAGCTTACGAAGGGAGGACAATGAGCAGTTCTTC. Residues: CASSLRREDNEQFF.

The V and J genes are TRBV11-2 and TRBJ2-7, with D unresolved. The CDR3 totals 14 residues. Germline loops: CDR1 SGHAT, CDR2 FQNNGV. Trimming removed 5 bases from V and 4 bases from J, with 15 bases in between. CDR3 bases: TGTGCCAGCAGCCCCCCGGATAGGGAATACGAGCAGTACTTC. It is translated as CASSPPDREYEQYF.

This rearrangement joins TRBV19 to TRBJ1-5; D is perhaps TRBD1 (6 bases). V dropped 8 bases and J dropped 1 base, with 12 bases sitting between them. Germline V gene data show CDR1 as LNHDA and CDR2 as SQIVND (reference sequence). The CDR3 is 14 amino acids. The CDR3 region has the DNA TGTGCCAGTCGGGGGGGCAAGAGCAATCAGCCCCAGCATTTT. This encodes CASRGGKSNQPQHF.

This clone was seen more than once but under ten times. The chain has TRBV6-5 and TRBJ1-5; D gene ambiguous. The CDR3 extends over 14 amino acids. Germline V gives CDR1 MNHEY, CDR2 SVGAGI. The germline V and J ends were trimmed by 4 bases and 1 base, with 8 bases remaining between them. The CDR3 DNA reads as TGTGCCAGCAGTTCCGACACCAGCAATCAGCCCCAGCATTTT. It translates to CASSSDTSNQPQHF.